The 24 T cell receptor beta chains in this list originate from one sample, sequenced in a study of T cell responses to AZD1222 COVID-19 vaccine. Sequenced by immunoSEQ multiplex PCR; TCRdb stores in-frame clones only, minus some. The top ten hold more than 7.5% of the sample, which has 100,000 to 150,000 clones, 85% seen once. The source material was peripheral blood, sampled 28 days after the second dose of the MenACWY control vaccine. The source of these receptors is an adult who received the MenACWY meningococcal vaccine as a control.

The gene calls are TRBV28 and TRBJ1-1; no clear D. CDR1 MDHEN and CDR2 SYDVKM come from the germline V gene. V was cut by 1 base and J by 9 bases, with 9 bases left in between. The CDR3 runs 12 residues. Written as DNA, the CDR3 is TGTGCCAGCAGTTTATTGGCCGGCCAAGCTTTCTTT. Translation: CASSLLAGQAFF.

V gene TRBV19 combines with J gene TRBJ2-7; 7 nucleotides match TRBD1. The J segment lost 2 bases and the V segment lost 5 bases, leaving 3 bases of the junction unmatched. The CDR3 is made up of 13 amino acids. Germline CDR1 and CDR2: LNHDA and SQIVND (reference sequence). This chain's CDR3 is CASSPGTAYEQYF. The CDR3 DNA follows: TGTGCCAGTAGTCCTGGGACAGCCTACGAGCAGTACTTC.

The chain has TRBV5-1 and TRBJ2-2; 16 bases match TRBD2. The CDR3 loop spans 18 amino acids. The ends lost 6 bases at V and 5 bases at J; junction bases unmatched: 10. Germline-derived CDR1 and CDR2 are SGHRS and YFSETQ. The CDR3 sequence: CASKSGTSGRAWTGELFF. The CDR3 bases are TGCGCCAGCAAGTCCGGGACTAGCGGGAGGGCGTGGACCGGGGAGCTGTTTTTT.

The gene calls are TRBV7-9 and TRBJ2-1, with D perhaps being TRBD1 or TRBD2 (5 bases each). Germline V gives CDR1 SEHNR, CDR2 FQNEAQ (reference sequence). V lost 1 base to trimming and J lost 4 bases, with 17 bases between them. This CDR3 contains 17 residues. The CDR3 bases are TGTGCCAGCAGCTTAGGTGGGACGGCAATGATTTACAATGAGCAGTTCTTC. Protein: CASSLGGTAMIYNEQFF.

There are a few counts of this clone. The chain combines TRBV19 with TRBJ2-3, with 10 positions matching TRBD2. This CDR3 contains 15 residues. In germline, CDR1 is LNHDA, CDR2 SQIVND (reference sequence). The V segment lost 6 bases and the J segment 2 bases; nucleotides outside the gene matches: 5. CDR3 bases: TGTGCCAGTAGGAAAGCGGGAGGGCCCACAGATACGCAGTATTTT. It yields the protein CASRKAGGPTDTQYF.

This chain joins TRBV6-5 and TRBJ1-1; TRBD1 agrees at 7 bases. V lost 2 bases to trimming and J lost 6 bases; unmatched junction nucleotides: 6. The V gene's germline CDR1 is MNHEY and CDR2 SVGAGI. CDR3 length equals 14 residues. The CDR3, as DNA: TGTGCCAGCAGTTACGGGACAGAGGGGGCTGAAGCTTTCTTT. This translates into CASSYGTEGAEAFF.

The V call is TRBV14, the J call TRBJ1-1; D may be TRBD1 (5 bases). CDR1 and CDR2 from the germline V gene are SGHDN and FVKESK. The CDR3 has 15 amino acids. The V end lost 4 bases, the J end lost 4 bases, and 16 bases lay between the germline ends. This chain's CDR3 is CASSRSGPGGTEAFF. In nucleotides, the CDR3 is TGTGCCAGCAGCCGATCAGGGCCGGGGGGCACTGAAGCTTTCTTT.

The table lists this clone with a count of one. The chain recombines TRBV29-1 with TRBJ1-3, with TRBD1 identical over 7 bases. CDR3 length: 14 amino acids. V gave up 4 bases and J gave up 0 bases; unmatched junction bases: 3. Germline V CDR1 and CDR2: SQVTM, ANQGSEA. The CDR3 DNA reads as TGCAGCGTTGTAGAGGGGGCCTCTGGAAACACCATATATTTT. This gives the protein CSVVEGASGNTIYF. The full variable domain, rest sourced from reference TRBV29-1 and TRBJ1-3, is SAVISQKPSRDICQRGTSLTIQCQVDSQVTMMFWYRQQPGQSLTLIATANQGSEATYESGFVIDKFPISRPNLTFSTLTVSNMSPEDSSIYLCSVVEGASGNTIYFGEGSWLTVV.

The sample holds a few counts of this clone. V usage is TRBV10-1 and J usage is TRBJ2-2; either TRBD1 or TRBD2 may supply D (5 bases each). CDR3 size: 13 residues. Germline CDR1 reads WNHNN; CDR2 reads SYGVQD (reference sequence). V shed 6 bases and J shed 4 bases, with 9 bases lying between them. The CDR3 DNA reads as TGCGCCAGCAGGCCCGGGGCCACCGGGGAGCTGTTTTTT. This sequence encodes CASRPGATGELFF.

The V and J genes are TRBV27 and TRBJ2-7, with D possibly being TRBD1 (6 bases). Trimming pared 5 bases from V and 4 bases from J, leaving 18 bases between. This CDR3 comprises 15 residues. The germline V gene encodes CDR1 MNHEY and CDR2 SMNVEV (reference sequence). The CDR3 loop reads CASSGIGGKTYEQYF. CDR3 bases: TGTGCCAGCAGTGGGATAGGGGGTAAAACGTACGAGCAGTACTTC.

This chain joins TRBV18 and TRBJ2-3; 9 bases are a match to TRBD1. This CDR3 has 16 amino acids. V shed 4 bases, J shed 3 bases, and the junction held 8 bases outside the gene matches. Germline assignment: CDR1 KGHSH and CDR2 LQKENI. In DNA, the CDR3 is TGTGCCAGCTCACTTACACAGGGGGCGCGGACAGATACGCAGTATTTT. Encoded protein: CASSLTQGARTDTQYF.

CDR3 loop: CASSLKITPSNQPQHF. CDR3 sequence (DNA): TGTGCCAGCAGCTTAAAGATCACTCCTAGCAATCAGCCCCAGCATTTT. J is TRBJ1-5 and V is TRBV7-2; unclear D gene. The ends were cut back, 2 bases at V and 0 bases at J, with 11 bases in the middle. Germline CDR1 and CDR2: SGHTA and FQGNSA. The CDR3 contains 16 residues.

The chain uses TRBV10-1 and TRBJ2-1; D could derive from TRBD1 or TRBD2 (6 bases each). CDR1 is WNHNN, CDR2 SYGVQD, per germline (reference sequence). The CDR3 has 13 residues. V was shortened by 0 bases and J by 14 bases, with 14 bases between the two germline ends. Here the CDR3 reads CASSESVGGREFF. CDR3 in DNA: TGCGCCAGCAGTGAGTCGGTCGGGGGCCGGGAGTTCTTC.

The chain links TRBV4-1 to TRBJ1-6; TRBD1 aligns across 7 bases. The CDR3 has 17 residues. Unmatched junction bases numbered 12, after V lost 3 bases and J lost 7 bases. Germline loops: CDR1 MGHRA, CDR2 YSYEKL. The DNA for the CDR3 is TGCGCCAGCAGCCACTCCGTCGAGGGGGCGCAGAATTCACCCCTCCACTTT. Protein: CASSHSVEGAQNSPLHF.

This chain joins TRBV20-1 and TRBJ2-7; possible D gene TRBD1, 6 bases. V lost 3 bases to trimming and J lost 2 bases, with 14 bases between them. The CDR3 spans 14 residues. Germline V lookup: CDR1 DFQATT, CDR2 SNEGSKA (reference sequence). The CDR3 DNA sequence: TGCAGTGCTAGTTGGTTACAGGGAGCCTACGAGCAGTACTTC. Its translation is CSASWLQGAYEQYF.

The chain combines TRBV28 with TRBJ2-3, with 11 bases fitting TRBD1. Germline-derived CDR1 and CDR2 are MDHEN and SYDVKM. CDR3 length: 16 residues. The V gene end was trimmed by 8 bases and the J gene end by 2 bases; junction bases not matched to a gene: 9. CDR3 loop: CASGGRTGGHTDTQYF. The CDR3 bases are TGTGCCAGCGGGGGCCGGACAGGGGGCCACACAGATACGCAGTATTTT.

The chain couples TRBV7-3 to TRBJ2-3; the match to TRBD2 covers 7 bases. This CDR3 contains 13 residues. Germline V gives CDR1 SGHTA, CDR2 FQGTGA. After removal of 5 bases from V and 4 bases from J, the junction contained 3 bases not matched to a gene. DNA of the CDR3: TGTGCCAGCAGCCATGGGGGGGCAGATACGCAGTATTTT. Amino acids: CASSHGGADTQYF. The full variable domain, completed using reference TRBV7-3 and TRBJ2-3, is GAGVSQTPSNKVTEKGKYVELRCDPISGHTALYWYRQSLGQGPEFLIYFQGTGAADDSGLPNDRFFAVRPEGSVSTLKIQRTERGDSAVYLCASSHGGADTQYFGPGTRLTVL.

The rearrangement uses TRBV5-4 and TRBJ2-3; D remains unclear. CDR1 is SGHNT, CDR2 YYREEE, per germline (reference sequence). The CDR3 is made up of 13 amino acids. Trimming removed 0 bases from V and 6 bases from J, with 8 bases in between. CDR3 sequence reads: CASSLDFADTQYF. CDR3 DNA: TGTGCCAGCAGCTTGGATTTTGCGGATACGCAGTATTTT. The variable domain in full, completed from reference TRBV5-4 and TRBJ2-3, reads ETGVTQSPTHLIKTRGQQVTLRCSSQSGHNTVSWYQQALGQGPQFIFQYYREEENGRGNFPPRFSGLQFPNYSSELNVNALELDDSALYLCASSLDFADTQYFGPGTRLTVL.

This clone was detected a few times. In nucleotides, the CDR3 is TGTGCCACCAGCCCTCCGGGACAGGGGGAGTACTATGGCTACACCTTC. Its translation is CATSPPGQGEYYGYTF. The rearrangement links TRBV15 to TRBJ1-2, with 11 positions matching TRBD1. From germline, CDR1 is LNHNV and CDR2 YYDKDF (reference sequence). Trimming at V came to 5 bases and at J to 3 bases, leaving 8 bases not matched to a gene. CDR3 length equals 16 residues.

This chain's CDR3 is CATSRHRGQGGEKLFF. DNA for the CDR3: TGTGCCACCAGCAGACATAGAGGACAGGGGGGAGAAAAACTGTTTTTT. J is TRBJ1-4 and V is TRBV15; TRBD1 aligns across 10 bases. CDR3 length equals 16 residues. Germline assignment: CDR1 LNHNV and CDR2 YYDKDF (reference sequence). Trimming cost V 2 bases and J 8 bases; bases outside gene matches: 8.

This chain links TRBV6-5 with TRBJ1-4; unclear D gene. Per germline, CDR1 MNHEY and CDR2 SVGAGI. This CDR3 comprises 13 residues. V lost 8 bases and J lost 8, with 15 bases in between. The CDR3 DNA reads TGTGCCAGCGCATCTGTGATGGGGGAAAAACTGTTTTTT. This gives the protein CASASVMGEKLFF.

In its sample, this clone was seen once. The rearrangement joins TRBV11-3 to TRBJ2-7, with a tentative D call TRBD2 (6 bases). Germline loops: CDR1 SGHNT, CDR2 YENEEA. V lost 5 bases, J lost 2 bases, and 13 bases lay in between. This CDR3 has 14 amino acids. Here the CDR3 reads CASSPGGATYEQYF. The CDR3 DNA sequence: TGTGCCAGCAGCCCCGGCGGGGCCACCTACGAGCAGTACTTC.

The chain recombines TRBV4-1 with TRBJ2-3; TRBD2 might be the D (5 bases). Looked up from germline, CDR1 is MGHRA and CDR2 is YSYEKL. Trimming cost V 2 bases and J 3 bases, with 6 bases left between them. This CDR3 is 13 amino acids long. The CDR3 loop is CASSQPGTDTQYF. The CDR3 DNA sequence: TGCGCCAGCAGCCAACCGGGGACAGATACGCAGTATTTT.

The V call is TRBV5-6, the J call TRBJ2-7, with D maybe TRBD1 (6 bases). The CDR3 is made up of 14 amino acids. CDR1 is SGHDT, CDR2 YYEEEE, per germline. V was pared by 4 bases and J by 0 bases, with 11 bases between. CDR3: CASSPGTFSYEQYF. CDR3 in DNA: TGTGCCAGCAGCCCAGGGACATTCTCCTACGAGCAGTACTTC. The entire variable domain, with the rest obtained from reference TRBV5-6 and TRBJ2-7, is as follows: DAGVTQSPTHLIKTRGQQVTLRCSPKSGHDTVSWYQQALGQGPQFIFQYYEEEERQRGNFPDRFSGHQFPNYSSELNVNALLLGDSALYLCASSPGTFSYEQYFGPGTRLTVT.